Each of the 28 T cell receptor beta chains below was sequenced from the same sample in a study of CD8 T cells in Susac syndrome. RNA totalling roughly 0.5 to 1 ug underwent reverse transcription with random hexamers. TCRdb re-called the immunoSEQ multiplex PCR reads with MiXCR, one entry per CDR3 protein. The sample includes 250,000 to 300,000 distinct CDR3 sequences, 89% of them seen just once. The sequencing input was CD8+ T cells from PBMCs. These TCRs come from a human donor with multiple sclerosis.

The V call is TRBV19, the J call TRBJ2-5; D is undetermined. This CDR3 spans 14 amino acids. The germline V gene has CDR1 LNHDA and CDR2 SQIVND (reference sequence). Trimming cost V 6 bases and J 1 base, with 12 bases left between them. The CDR3 DNA is TGTGCCAGTAGCCTGGAGAATAGCCAAGAGACCCAGTACTTC. Translation gives CASSLENSQETQYF.

The chain employs TRBV19 and TRBJ1-1; 9 nucleotides line up with TRBD1. V trimming: 8 bases; J trimming: 1 base; junction bases outside the gene matches: 14. The CDR3 covers 17 residues. The germline V gene has CDR1 LNHDA and CDR2 SQIVND (reference sequence). In DNA form, the CDR3 reads TGTGCCAGTGGACATAGACAGGGGGTCCTGGCGAACACTGAAGCTTTCTTT. Its protein product is CASGHRQGVLANTEAFF.

The chain is built from TRBV13 and TRBJ2-7; 10 bases map to TRBD2. The CDR3 is 15 residues long. Germline-derived CDR1 and CDR2 are PRHDT and FYEKMQ (reference sequence). V lost 5 bases and J lost 1; bases outside the gene matches: 5. CDR3 sequence (DNA): TGTGCCAGCAGCCCACAGACTAGCGGGTCCTACGAGCAGTACTTC. Its protein is CASSPQTSGSYEQYF.

This clonotype was picked up a small number of times. V and J are TRBV9 and TRBJ2-7, with TRBD1 identical over 12 bases. Germline CDR1 is SGDLS and CDR2 is YYNGEE. The CDR3 is 14 amino acids. With V trimmed by 4 bases and J by 5 bases, 4 bases remained unmatched. The CDR3 nucleotides read TGTGCCAGCAGCTTCGGGACAGGGGGCCACGAGCAGTACTTC. Translation gives CASSFGTGGHEQYF.

This clonotype was seen once. This rearrangement joins TRBV24-1 to TRBJ1-2; 7 bases are a match to TRBD1. J lost 5 bases, V lost 1 base, and 6 bases had no gene match. CDR1 is KGHDR and CDR2 is SFDVKD in the germline V gene. The CDR3 covers 15 residues. The CDR3 here is CATSDFQTGYYGYTF. The CDR3, as DNA: TGTGCCACCAGTGATTTCCAGACAGGGTATTATGGCTACACCTTC.

V gene TRBV4-3 combines with J gene TRBJ2-1, with 7 bases matching TRBD2. The germline gives CDR1 LGHNA, CDR2 YSLEER. V trimming: 1 base; J trimming: 6 bases; junction bases outside the gene matches: 6. The CDR3 runs 15 residues. The CDR3 bases are TGCGCCAGCAGCCAAGGACTAGCAAGGGCCAATGAGCAGTTCTTC. As protein: CASSQGLARANEQFF.

The chain recombines TRBV30 with TRBJ2-7; TRBD1 matches 9 bases. CDR1 and CDR2 from the germline V gene are GTSNPN and SVGIG (reference sequence). The length of the CDR3 is 13 residues. V lost 1 base to trimming and J lost 2 bases; unmatched junction nucleotides: 0. This CDR3 is CAWSGTGAYEQYF. CDR3 sequence (DNA): TGTGCCTGGAGTGGGACAGGGGCCTACGAGCAGTACTTC.

J is TRBJ2-2 and V is TRBV5-6; D uncertain. The CDR3 covers 15 residues. Germline CDR1 and CDR2: SGHDT and YYEEEE. V lost 2 bases, J lost 6 bases, and 14 bases lay in between. DNA of the CDR3: TGTGCCAGCAGCTTCGGACCCATGTACGCCGGGGAGCTGTTTTTT. Amino acids: CASSFGPMYAGELFF. Full variable domain (missing parts from reference TRBV5-6 and TRBJ2-2): DAGVTQSPTHLIKTRGQQVTLRCSPKSGHDTVSWYQQALGQGPQFIFQYYEEEERQRGNFPDRFSGHQFPNYSSELNVNALLLGDSALYLCASSFGPMYAGELFFGEGSRLTVL.

V usage is TRBV15 and J usage is TRBJ1-6, with D unclear. Germline CDR1 reads LNHNV; CDR2 reads YYDKDF (reference sequence). The CDR3 has 13 amino acids. V was pared by 3 bases and J by 10 bases, with 10 bases between. This chain's CDR3 is CATSSSLTSPLHF. The CDR3 DNA sequence: TGTGCCACCAGCAGCAGCCTTACATCACCCCTCCACTTT.

The chain has TRBV24-1 and TRBJ1-2, with D tentatively TRBD1 (5 bases). Trimming stripped 9 bases from V and 8 bases from J, with 15 bases between. This CDR3 is 12 amino acids long. Germline values: CDR1 KGHDR, CDR2 SFDVKD. This CDR3 reads CATLTGSQGYTF. In DNA, the CDR3 is TGTGCCACCCTTACAGGATCTCAGGGCTACACCTTC.

The chain recombines TRBV7-2 with TRBJ1-5; 10 positions match TRBD1. V shed 5 bases, J shed 1 base, and the junction held 5 bases outside the gene matches. Germline assignment: CDR1 SGHTA and CDR2 FQGNSA. The CDR3 loop spans 16 amino acids. The CDR3 protein is CASSPGQGLSNQPQHF. CDR3 nucleotide sequence: TGTGCCAGCAGCCCGGGACAGGGGTTGAGCAATCAGCCCCAGCATTTT.

The chain uses TRBV18 and TRBJ2-7, with a possible D match to TRBD1 (5 bases). V gave up 1 base and J gave up 3 bases, with 13 bases separating them. Germline V lookup: CDR1 KGHSH, CDR2 LQKENI. This CDR3 region has 15 residues. CDR3 nucleotides: TGTGCCAGCTCACCACGGGCGACAGACATCTACGAGCAGTACTTC. It translates to CASSPRATDIYEQYF.

The gene calls are TRBV30 and TRBJ2-3; D not certain. Germline lookup yields CDR1 GTSNPN and CDR2 SVGIG (reference sequence). The CDR3 is made up of 16 amino acids. Deletions cut 1 base from V and 2 bases from J, with 16 bases between. The CDR3 spells CAWSEFAGRFTDTQYF. CDR3 coding DNA: TGTGCCTGGAGTGAGTTCGCAGGCCGGTTCACAGATACGCAGTATTTT.

This chain links TRBV4-2 with TRBJ2-3; 11 bases fit TRBD2. V was clipped by 2 bases and J by 0 bases; unmatched bases: 10. CDR1 and CDR2 (germline): LGHNA, YNFKEQ. The CDR3 loop spans 19 amino acids. For the CDR3, the DNA is TGTGCCAGCAGCCAATACCCGGGACTAGCGGAAATTAGCACAGATACGCAGTATTTT. Protein: CASSQYPGLAEISTDTQYF.

This clonotype was detected only once. The CDR3 DNA reads as TGTGCCAGCAGCTCTAGCGGGAGGGTCTACAATGAGCAGTTCTTC. As protein: CASSSSGRVYNEQFF. This rearrangement joins TRBV9 to TRBJ2-1; 12 nucleotides match TRBD2. J lost 3 bases, V lost 4 bases, and 2 bases had no gene match. Germline V lookup: CDR1 SGDLS, CDR2 YYNGEE. This CDR3 has 15 amino acids.

The gene calls are TRBV25-1 and TRBJ2-7; no clear D gene. Germline V CDR1 and CDR2: MGHDK, SYGVNS. This CDR3 comprises 13 residues. Trimming took 1 base from V and 5 from J, leaving 9 bases between them. CDR3 sequence: CASSELGSHEQYF. The CDR3 nucleotides are TGTGCCAGCAGTGAATTAGGGTCCCACGAGCAGTACTTC.

This clonotype showed up just a few times. The chain uses TRBV27 and TRBJ2-1; 9 bases line up with TRBD1. The CDR3 contains 15 residues. Losses at the gene ends were 6 bases for V and 3 bases for J; bases not matched to a gene: 6. Germline V CDR1 and CDR2: MNHEY, SMNVEV (reference sequence). The CDR3 loop reads CASSQGQGDYNEQFF. The CDR3 nucleotides read TGTGCCAGCAGCCAGGGACAGGGAGACTACAATGAGCAGTTCTTC.

The CDR3: CASSLDLYNEQYF. CDR3 sequence (DNA): TGTGCCAGCAGCTTAGATTTGTATAACGAGCAGTACTTC. This rearrangement joins TRBV7-2 to TRBJ2-7; D gene ambiguous. CDR3 size: 13 residues. Trimming cost V 1 base and J 5 bases, with 9 bases left between them. Per the germline V gene, CDR1 is SGHTA and CDR2 is FQGNSA.

The CDR3 spells CASSPAGADNEQFF. CDR3 in DNA: TGTGCCAGCAGCCCCGCGGGGGCTGACAATGAGCAGTTCTTC. The chain is built from TRBV7-9 and TRBJ2-1; D perhaps matches TRBD2 (7 bases). The CDR3 runs to 14 residues. Trimming stripped 5 bases from V and 5 bases from J, with 13 bases between. CDR1 is SEHNR and CDR2 is FQNEAQ in the germline V gene (reference sequence).

This clonotype was counted a single time. V gene TRBV25-1 combines with J gene TRBJ2-3, with 11 bases identical to TRBD2. The length of the CDR3 is 17 residues. Germline-derived CDR1 and CDR2 are MGHDK and SYGVNS. The junction had 7 bases not matched to a gene; V was cut back by 3 bases and J by 2 bases. CDR3 region: CASSDLGLADYTDTQYF. DNA of the CDR3: TGTGCCAGCAGTGACCTGGGACTAGCGGACTACACAGATACGCAGTATTTT.

The V gene is TRBV20-1, the J gene TRBJ2-2; 10 bases map to TRBD1. Germline V gene sequence: CDR1 DFQATT, CDR2 SNEGSKA (reference sequence). The CDR3 contains 17 residues. Trimming at V came to 1 base and at J to 3 bases, leaving 8 bases not matched to a gene. This CDR3 reads CSARADDRGRYTGELFF. CDR3 nucleotide sequence: TGCAGTGCTAGAGCCGATGACAGGGGGCGTTACACCGGGGAGCTGTTTTTT.

This chain uses TRBV28 with TRBJ2-1, with a tentative D call TRBD1 (6 bases). Germline values: CDR1 MDHEN, CDR2 SYDVKM. The CDR3 consists of 16 residues. Between the trimmed V and J ends, which lost 3 bases and 5 bases, there was a span of 17 bases. As DNA, the CDR3 is TGTGCCAGCAGTTTGAGCCAGGGGACCACAAACAATGAGCAGTTCTTC. Its protein is CASSLSQGTTNNEQFF. Full variable domain (rest looked up from reference TRBV28 and TRBJ2-1): DVKVTQSSRYLVKRTGEKVFLECVQDMDHENMFWYRQDPGLGLRLIYFSYDVKMKEKGDIPEGYSVSREKKERFSLILESASTNQTSMYLCASSLSQGTTNNEQFFGPGTRLTVL.

The V and J genes are TRBV15 and TRBJ1-6; 8 bases map to TRBD1. CDR1 is LNHNV, CDR2 YYDKDF, per germline (reference sequence). This CDR3 is 14 amino acids long. The J segment lost 7 bases and the V segment lost 5 bases, leaving 4 bases of the junction unmatched. In nucleotides, the CDR3 is TGTGCCACCAGCCCGGACAGGGAGAATTCACCCCTCCACTTT. It codes for CATSPDRENSPLHF.

The chain has TRBV11-2 and TRBJ1-1; D call uncertain. With 0 bases removed from V and 4 bases from J, the gap between germline ends came to 9 bases. CDR1 and CDR2 (germline): SGHAT, FQNNGV. The CDR3 loop spans 14 amino acids. The CDR3 sequence: CASSLEPFPTEAFF. The DNA of the CDR3 is TGTGCCAGCAGCTTAGAGCCATTCCCCACTGAAGCTTTCTTT. Full variable domain (remainder filled in from reference TRBV11-2 and TRBJ1-1): EAGVAQSPRYKIIEKRQSVAFWCNPISGHATLYWYQQILGQGPKLLIQFQNNGVVDDSQLPKDRFSAERLKGVDSTLKIQPAKLEDSAVYLCASSLEPFPTEAFFGQGTRLTVV.

This clonotype was counted a few times. This rearrangement joins TRBV15 to TRBJ2-5; possibly TRBD2 for D (5 bases). The germline V gene encodes CDR1 LNHNV and CDR2 YYDKDF (reference sequence). V was shortened by 4 bases and J by 5 bases, with 14 bases between the two germline ends. The CDR3 has 14 residues. This CDR3 reads CATSIGLIQETQYF. For the CDR3, the DNA is TGTGCCACCAGCATCGGACTCATTCAGGAGACCCAGTACTTC.

This chain connects TRBV29-1 to TRBJ1-1; weak D call: TRBD1 (5 bases). Per the germline V gene, CDR1 is SQVTM and CDR2 is ANQGSEA. Between the trimmed V and J ends, which lost 6 bases and 6 bases, there was a span of 17 bases. CDR3 length equals 13 residues. As DNA, the CDR3 is TGCAGCGTAGACGGGACTGTTGACTCTGAAGCTTTCTTT. It translates to CSVDGTVDSEAFF.

This rearrangement joins TRBV4-1 to TRBJ1-3; D gene ambiguous. The germline V gene has CDR1 MGHRA and CDR2 YSYEKL. With 3 bases removed from V and 2 bases from J, the gap between germline ends came to 11 bases. This CDR3 is 15 amino acids long. The CDR3 nucleotides are TGCGCCAGCAGCCAGGACCCGGACCCTGGAAACACCATATATTTT. Its translation is CASSQDPDPGNTIYF.

CDR3 protein: CASSSRTSGSGGLFF. Here the CDR3 DNA reads TGTGCCAGCAGCTCCCGGACTAGCGGGAGTGGAGGGCTGTTTTTT. The chain recombines TRBV7-2 with TRBJ2-2, with 13 bases matching TRBD2. Germline-derived CDR1 and CDR2 are SGHTA and FQGNSA. Germline trimming cut 4 bases from V and 13 bases from J; bases unmatched to any gene: 9. CDR3 length: 15 amino acids.